The 3 T cell receptor beta chains below were found in one sample sequenced in a study of blood T cells in healthy people across ages. PCR was performed a second time for roughly 7 to 11 cycles using a sample-barcoded 5' primer and a J-beta primer mix. TCRdb processed the 5' RACE reads anew with MiXCR; each CDR3 protein has one entry. The sample includes around 1,500,000 distinct CDR3 sequences, approximately 40% of them seen just once. Sequences were obtained from blood. Receptors originate from a woman in her late teens or twenties in good health.

The sample holds a few counts of this clonotype. V usage is TRBV10-3 and J usage is TRBJ2-4; D gene ambiguous. The DNA end favors TRBJ2-7, so the J call may be wrong. CDR1 is ENHRY and CDR2 is SYGVKD in the germline V gene. The CDR3 has 13 amino acids. This CDR3 reads CAISDLGYYEQYF. In DNA, the CDR3 is TGTGCCATCAGTGATTTAGGTTACTACGAGCAGTACTTC.

In this sample, this clonotype turned up many times. The rearrangement links TRBV29-1 to TRBJ2-7; weak D call: TRBD1 (5 bases). Germline assignment: CDR1 SQVTM and CDR2 ANQGSEA. The CDR3 is made up of 12 amino acids. Trimming removed 8 bases at V and 2 bases at J, with 13 bases between. CDR3 nucleotides: TGCAGCTGTCAGGGTGGCACCTACGAGCAGTACTTC. This sequence encodes CSCQGGTYEQYF.

This clonotype has just a few counts. V is TRBV2 and J is TRBJ2-1; 11 bases fit TRBD2. Germline CDR1 and CDR2: SNHLY and FYNNEI. This CDR3 has 15 amino acids. V trimming: 6 bases; J trimming: 3 bases; junction bases outside the gene matches: 4. CDR3 DNA sequence: TGTGCCAGCAGGACACTAGCGGGGGTCTACAATGAGCAGTTCTTC. It encodes CASRTLAGVYNEQFF.